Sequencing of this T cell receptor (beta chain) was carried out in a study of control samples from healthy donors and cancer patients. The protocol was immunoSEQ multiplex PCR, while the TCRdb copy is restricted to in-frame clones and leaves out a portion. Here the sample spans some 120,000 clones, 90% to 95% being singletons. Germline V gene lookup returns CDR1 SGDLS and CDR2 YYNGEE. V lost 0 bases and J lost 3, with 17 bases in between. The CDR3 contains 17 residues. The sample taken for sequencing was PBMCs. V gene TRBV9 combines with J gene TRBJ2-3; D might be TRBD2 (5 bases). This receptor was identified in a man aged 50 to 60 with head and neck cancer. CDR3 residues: CASSVEGDYVLTDTQYF. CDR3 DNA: TGTGCCAGCAGCGTAGAAGGAGACTACGTATTAACAGATACGCAGTATTTT.